Below, 17 T cell receptor beta chains from the same sample are listed, as sequenced in a study of monozygotic twins with inflammatory bowel disease. Following a re-call of the 5' RACE reads, TCRdb has one entry per CDR3 protein and lacks DNA. Its listing shows more than 85,000 distinct CDR3 sequences. What was sequenced was blood. These receptors came from a human donor with ulcerative colitis or Crohn's disease, or a healthy co-twin of an affected twin (not recorded which).

This chain connects TRBV29-1 to TRBJ1-2. CDR3 length: 12 residues. Germline V gene data show CDR1 as SQVTM and CDR2 as ANQGSEA. The CDR3 is CSVGPARYGYTF.

The CDR3 sequence is CASSLTNYGYTF. The V call is TRBV5-6, the J call TRBJ1-2. CDR1 is SGHDT, CDR2 YYEEEE, per germline. The CDR3 sequence is 12 residues long.

The gene calls are TRBV4-3 and TRBJ2-7; TCRdb lists TRBD1, though no DNA is available to test this call. CDR3 size: 16 residues. Looked up from germline, CDR1 is LGHNA and CDR2 is YSLEER. This chain's CDR3 is CASSQEEDSVSYEQYF.

The chain combines TRBV7-6 with TRBJ2-1; TCRdb indicates TRBD1, and absent DNA this call remains unverified. Germline assignment: CDR1 SGHVS and CDR2 FNYEAQ. The CDR3 is made up of 15 amino acids. The CDR3 sequence is CASSFFTGIDNEQFF.

V usage is TRBV5-1 and J usage is TRBJ1-6; TCRdb returns TRBD1, unconfirmable since there is no DNA. The CDR3 contains 17 residues. Germline CDR1 SGHRS, CDR2 YFSETQ. The CDR3: CASSQGQGAHYNSPLHF. The variable domain in full, with the rest retrieved from reference TRBV5-1 and TRBJ1-6, is KAGVTQTPRYLIKTRGQQVTLSCSPISGHRSVSWYQQTPGQGLQFLFEYFSETQRNKGNFPGRFSGRQFSNSRSEMNVSTLELGDSALYLCASSQGQGAHYNSPLHFGNGTRLTVT.

This chain links TRBV20-1 with TRBJ2-4. The CDR3 is made up of 14 amino acids. Germline V CDR1 and CDR2: DFQATT, SNEGSKA (reference sequence). CDR3 residues: CSARDSLAKNIQYF.

The chain joins TRBV6-1 to TRBJ2-2; no DNA is available, so the TRBD2 call from TCRdb remains unchecked. CDR1 is MNHNS, CDR2 SASEGT, per germline. CDR3 length: 16 amino acids. The CDR3 sequence is CASSWTSGRNTGELFF.

This sequence joins TRBV5-1 and TRBJ2-7; no DNA is available, so the TRBD1 call from TCRdb remains unchecked. The V gene's germline CDR1 is SGHRS and CDR2 YFSETQ. The CDR3 consists of 14 residues. This chain's CDR3 is CASSAGQFSYEQYF. Full variable domain (remainder filled in from reference TRBV5-1 and TRBJ2-7): KAGVTQTPRYLIKTRGQQVTLSCSPISGHRSVSWYQQTPGQGLQFLFEYFSETQRNKGNFPGRFSGRQFSNSRSEMNVSTLELGDSALYLCASSAGQFSYEQYFGPGTRLTVT.

Here the CDR3 reads CASSSGGAGGSTDTQYF. The chain uses TRBV28 and TRBJ2-3; as DNA is missing, the TRBD2 call by TCRdb cannot be tested. Germline V CDR1 and CDR2: MDHEN, SYDVKM. The CDR3 totals 17 residues.

The genes are TRBV11-3 and TRBJ2-1; without DNA, the TCRdb call of TRBD1 cannot be checked. Germline CDR1 and CDR2: SGHNT and YENEEA. The CDR3 runs to 14 residues. The CDR3 region is CASSLWGAYNEQFF.

The V and J genes are TRBV12-3 or TRBV12-4 and TRBJ1-6; the D call of TRBD1 rests on TCRdb alone, since no DNA is present to check it. CDR3 length equals 16 residues. Here the CDR3 reads CASRSGTGGYNSPLHF.

This chain uses TRBV7-9 with TRBJ2-1; TCRdb's assignment of TRBD2 cannot be checked, as there is no DNA. Germline V gene lookup returns CDR1 SEHNR and CDR2 FQNEAQ (reference sequence). The CDR3 has 15 amino acids. The CDR3 protein is CASSLGLARRNEQFF. The entire variable domain, with the rest obtained from reference TRBV7-9 and TRBJ2-1, is as follows: DTGVSQNPRHKITKRGQNVTFRCDPISEHNRLYWYRQTLGQGPEFLTYFQNEAQLEKSRLLSDRFSAERPKGSFSTLEIQRTEQGDSAMYLCASSLGLARRNEQFFGPGTRLTVL.

The rearrangement links TRBV6-7 to TRBJ2-6; absent DNA, TCRdb's TRBD1 call cannot be checked. TRBV6-7 is placed among ORFs of uncertain function. The CDR3 loop spans 15 amino acids. CDR3 residues: CASVGRGAGANVLTF.

The chain uses TRBV5-1 and TRBJ2-2; without DNA, the TCRdb call of TRBD2 cannot be checked. Germline CDR1 is SGHRS and CDR2 is YFSETQ. This CDR3 contains 15 residues. CDR3 in amino acids: CASSFRGGPAGELFF.

The V gene is TRBV4-3, the J gene TRBJ2-3; TCRdb's D call of TRBD1 is untestable without DNA. This CDR3 region has 13 residues. Germline V gene sequence: CDR1 LGHNA, CDR2 YSLEER. CDR3 in amino acids: CASSQEDRDTQYF.

V gene TRBV5-1 combines with J gene TRBJ2-1; TCRdb names TRBD2, which stays unverified in the absence of DNA. CDR3 length equals 14 residues. CDR1 and CDR2 (germline): SGHRS, YFSETQ. The CDR3 loop reads CASSLDSAGREQFF.

The rearrangement uses TRBV5-1 and TRBJ1-4. The germline V gene encodes CDR1 SGHRS and CDR2 YFSETQ. The CDR3 is 16 amino acids. The CDR3 loop reads CASSLAGSGINEKLFF.